The entry below gives a single TCR beta chain sequence along with its context. A junction end diverges from the germline sequence, so it may reflect a read error. The data were obtained in a study of tumor-infiltrating lymphocytes in primary liver carcinoma. Study-wide context: The study included patients who were men and women aged 30 to 69 years.

The CDR3 has 14 amino acids. Germline CDR1 is SGHAT and CDR2 is FQNNGV. The researchers produced TCR beta cDNA from approximately 460 ng total RNA with a constant-region primer. Employing slightly modified ARM-PCR, three nested multiplex PCR rounds were run, and these gave rise to the TCR beta libraries. It was with TRBV1-TRBV30 forward primers and a C-beta reverse primer that the first two PCR rounds were run, at roughly 11 cycles each. Each CDR3 protein is one row after TCRdb ran MiXCR on the multiplex PCR reads. The data contain 100,000 to 150,000 distinct CDR3 sequences, 64% of them singletons. Starting material for RNA and DNA co-extraction consisted of about 20-30 mg of unsorted bulk tissue. There were over 85% viable tumor cells in every single sample of tumor.

The source of this sequence is a woman aged 60-75 years with primary liver carcinoma and hepatitis B virus infection. The V gene is TRBV11-2, the J gene TRBJ1-2; D remains ambiguous. The sequencing sample was made of liver tumor tissue from sampling region 3. Subset here: tumor region T3, left-lateral pole. The CDR3 is CAGSQRRTHYGYIF. CDR3 DNA sequence: TGCGCCGGCAGCCAAAGGAGGACCCACTATGGCTACATCTTC.